This T cell receptor beta chain was recorded in a study of cytomegalovirus exposure and HLA in healthy donors. General study points: Analysis performed later found more than 15,000 TCR beta sequences associated with HLA alleles at 0.05 false discovery rate. Specificity of three CMV-associated chains for CMV antigens was verified in vitro.

Both 60 Vbeta primers and 13 Jbeta primers went into the PCR. The authors' processing: A later analysis tallied 80 million or so unique TCR beta chains, about 12 million of them shared. Sequenced by immunoSEQ multiplex PCR; TCRdb stores in-frame clones only, minus some. V and J calls plus clone size are reproduced from that table; the DNA served to infer D and trimming. Altogether about 88,000 clones are present, roughly 80% being singletons, with the ten largest covering around 3%. Worth noting for this clone: Its antigen is unidentified.

It was healthy bone marrow donors who served as donors. Sequencing used PBMCs. This sequence was found in a man aged 30 to 45 in good health and CMV-seronegative.

The CDR3 DNA reads TGTGCCAGCAGTCCGGGACAAATCTACAATGAGCAGTTCTTC. Its protein product is CASSPGQIYNEQFF. The V gene is TRBV5-8, the J gene TRBJ2-1; tentatively, D is TRBD1 (6 bases). V dropped 5 bases and J dropped 3 bases, with 12 bases sitting between them. The CDR3 loop spans 14 amino acids. The germline CDR1 and CDR2 sequences are SGHTS and YDEGEE.